One sample yielded the 16 T cell receptor beta chains listed below, sequenced in a study of shared clonotypes between healthy human individuals. This table comes from immunoSEQ multiplex PCR, and its TCRdb copy is limited to in-frame clones, with some not included. The table lists about 1.1 million clones, roughly 74% of them singletons. Material: memory CD4+ T cells from PBMCs. Subset of the sample: CD45RA-negative fraction. The receptors originated from a man in his late teens or twenties in good health. Some clones in this sample may be carry-over from other donors' samples.

The chain combines TRBV11-1 with TRBJ2-7, with unresolved D. V was trimmed by 5 bases and J by 1 base, leaving 12 bases between them. The CDR3 has 14 amino acids. In germline, CDR1 is SGHAT, CDR2 FQDESV (reference sequence). The CDR3 protein is CASSKAGPSYEQYF. The CDR3 coding sequence is TGTGCCAGCAGCAAGGCCGGGCCATCCTACGAGCAGTACTTC. The full variable domain, rest sourced from reference TRBV11-1 and TRBJ2-7, is EAEVAQSPRYKITEKSQAVAFWCDPISGHATLYWYRQILGQGPELLVQFQDESVVDDSQLPKDRFSAERLKGVDSTLKIQPAELGDSAMYLCASSKAGPSYEQYFGPGTRLTVT.

On this clone itself: This may arise from a read error, as a much more abundant clone is one base away. Other DNA sequences within the sample encode an identical CDR3. The chain combines TRBV7-2 with TRBJ1-3; D uncertain. CDR3 length: 14 amino acids. Trimming removed 1 base from V and 1 base from J, with 5 bases in between. CDR1 is SGHTA, CDR2 FQGNSA, per germline. The CDR3 DNA follows: TGTGCCAGCAGCTTAGGAGGGTCTGGAAACACCATATATTTT. Residues: CASSLGGSGNTIYF. The variable domain in full, with the rest retrieved from reference TRBV7-2 and TRBJ1-3, is GAGVSQSPSNKVTEKGKDVELRCDPISGHTALYWYRQSLGQGLEFLIYFQGNSAPDKSGLPSDRFSAERTGGSVSTLTIQRTQQEDSAVYLCASSLGGSGNTIYFGEGSWLTVV.

Notes on this clone: This same CDR3 is encoded by further DNA sequences in the sample. The J gene is TRBJ1-1, the V gene TRBV5-4, with 7 bases aligning to TRBD1. The germline gives CDR1 SGHNT, CDR2 YYREEE (reference sequence). The junction had 4 bases not matched to a gene; V was cut back by 2 bases and J by 6 bases. The CDR3 length is 13 residues. The DNA for the CDR3 is TGTGCCAGCAGCTTACCAGGGACAGCTGAAGCTTTCTTT. Amino acid sequence: CASSLPGTAEAFF.

This chain joins TRBV29-1 and TRBJ2-3; possibly TRBD1 or TRBD2 for D (5 bases each). V dropped 4 bases and J dropped 8 bases, with 13 bases sitting between them. CDR1 and CDR2 (germline): SQVTM, ANQGSEA. The CDR3 has 12 residues. In nucleotides, the CDR3 is TGCAGCGTTGTCGGGGCCGGTGGTACGCAGTATTTT. The encoded protein is CSVVGAGGTQYF.

The V gene is TRBV29-1, the J gene TRBJ2-7; D perhaps matches TRBD1 (5 bases). The CDR3 has 11 amino acids. Per the germline V gene, CDR1 is SQVTM and CDR2 is ANQGSEA. The V gene lost 4 bases and the J gene lost 4 bases, with 8 bases spanning the gap. The CDR3 sequence: CSVGQRYEQYF. The CDR3 region has the DNA TGCAGCGTTGGACAGAGATACGAGCAGTACTTC.

The V and J genes are TRBV2 and TRBJ1-1; no clear D gene. The germline V gene encodes CDR1 SNHLY and CDR2 FYNNEI. V lost 5 bases and J 2 bases, leaving 9 bases between the germline ends. The length of the CDR3 is 13 residues. The CDR3 region is CASSRISNTEAFF. DNA of the CDR3: TGTGCCAGCAGTCGAATTTCTAACACTGAAGCTTTCTTT.

Details on this clone: This CDR3 is also generated by other DNA sequences in the sample. The V call is TRBV5-1, the J call TRBJ1-2; D remains ambiguous. Germline CDR1 reads SGHRS; CDR2 reads YFSETQ. Trimming removed 0 bases at V and 0 bases at J, with 3 bases between. The CDR3 sequence is 13 residues long. In DNA, the CDR3 is TGCGCCAGCAGCTTGGCCACTAACTATGGCTACACCTTC. Its protein is CASSLATNYGYTF.

The chain is built from TRBV4-3 and TRBJ1-2; D is unresolved. Trimming shortened V by 0 bases and J by 6 bases, and 17 bases separated the two germline ends. The CDR3 runs to 16 residues. The V gene's germline CDR1 is LGHNA and CDR2 YSLEER. CDR3 nucleotide sequence: TGCGCCAGCAGCCAAGACGGACGTGGGAGTTTACATGGCTACACCTTC. Protein sequence: CASSQDGRGSLHGYTF.

The chain is built from TRBV18 and TRBJ2-7, with TRBD2 as a possible D gene (5 bases). The V end was cut by 3 bases, the J end by 4 bases, with 10 bases between. Germline CDR1 reads KGHSH; CDR2 reads LQKENI. There are 13 residues in the CDR3. The CDR3 sequence: CASSPGAIYEQYF. In nucleotides, the CDR3 is TGTGCCAGCTCACCGGGAGCGATATACGAGCAGTACTTC.

Note on this clone: Other nucleotide sequences in the sample specify the same CDR3. The J gene is TRBJ1-2, the V gene TRBV5-1; D unresolved. Trimming stripped 0 bases from V and 6 bases from J, with 6 bases between. This CDR3 has 12 amino acids. Germline CDR1 reads SGHRS; CDR2 reads YFSETQ. The CDR3 nucleotides read TGCGCCAGCAGCTTGGACGGGAATGGCTACACCTTC. It yields the protein CASSLDGNGYTF.

This clone was counted a single time. The chain carries TRBV6-5 and TRBJ2-1; 10 positions agree with TRBD2. The CDR3 is 15 residues long. The ends lost 10 bases at V and 0 bases at J; junction bases unmatched: 6. Germline V lookup: CDR1 MNHEY, CDR2 SVGAGI. The CDR3 DNA is TGTGCCACGGGACTAGCGCCGCCCTCCTACAATGAGCAGTTCTTC. Protein: CATGLAPPSYNEQFF.

The chain links TRBV18 to TRBJ1-3; weak D call: TRBD1 (6 bases). The germline V gene has CDR1 KGHSH and CDR2 LQKENI. Between the trimmed V and J ends, which lost 3 bases and 7 bases, there was a span of 10 bases. The CDR3 length is 13 residues. CDR3 nucleotide sequence: TGTGCCAGCTCACCTAACAGGGACAACACCATATATTTT. Its protein is CASSPNRDNTIYF. The full variable domain, rest sourced from reference TRBV18 and TRBJ1-3, is NAGVMQNPRHLVRRRGQEARLRCSPMKGHSHVYWYRQLPEEGLKFMVYLQKENIIDESGMPKERFSAEFPKEGPSILRIQQVVRGDSAAYFCASSPNRDNTIYFGEGSWLTVV.

The chain joins TRBV28 to TRBJ2-1, with D possibly matching TRBD2 (8 bases). The CDR3 length is 15 residues. The V end lost 4 bases, the J end lost 11 bases, and 21 bases lay between the germline ends. Germline V CDR1 and CDR2: MDHEN, SYDVKM. CDR3 loop: CASSSGGEGQPKQFF. Here the CDR3 DNA reads TGTGCCAGCAGTTCCGGGGGGGAGGGACAGCCAAAGCAGTTCTTC.

This chain joins TRBV7-9 and TRBJ2-1, with 9 bases matching TRBD2. The CDR3 is made up of 14 amino acids. CDR1 SEHNR and CDR2 FQNEAQ come from the germline V gene (reference sequence). Unmatched junction bases numbered 7, after V lost 5 bases and J lost 8 bases. The CDR3: CASSTSGGLDEQFF. The CDR3 DNA sequence: TGTGCCAGCAGCACGAGCGGGGGGCTGGATGAGCAGTTCTTC.

This chain links TRBV27 with TRBJ2-3; D is unresolved. V lost 6 bases and J 1 base, leaving 8 bases between the germline ends. CDR1 and CDR2 (germline): MNHEY, SMNVEV (reference sequence). The CDR3 is 13 amino acids. DNA for the CDR3: TGTGCCAGCAGGGGGTCCGGCACAGATACGCAGTATTTT. This sequence encodes CASRGSGTDTQYF.

This chain uses TRBV2 with TRBJ2-7; tentatively, D is TRBD1 (6 bases). Trimming took off 7 bases at V and 5 bases at J, with 21 bases between the two ends. This CDR3 spans 15 amino acids. Germline values: CDR1 SNHLY, CDR2 FYNNEI. CDR3 sequence (DNA): TGTGCCAGCACTGGTCCTGGCAGGGGAGAAAACGAGCAGTACTTC. Translated: CASTGPGRGENEQYF.